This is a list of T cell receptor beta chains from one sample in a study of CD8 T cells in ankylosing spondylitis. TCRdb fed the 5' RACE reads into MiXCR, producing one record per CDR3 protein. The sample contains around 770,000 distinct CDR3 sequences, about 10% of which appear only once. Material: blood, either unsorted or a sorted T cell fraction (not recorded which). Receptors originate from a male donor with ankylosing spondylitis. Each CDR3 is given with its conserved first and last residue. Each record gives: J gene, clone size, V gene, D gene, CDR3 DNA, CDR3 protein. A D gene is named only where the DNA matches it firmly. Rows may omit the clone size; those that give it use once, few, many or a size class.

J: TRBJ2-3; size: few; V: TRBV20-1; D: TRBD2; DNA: TGCAGTGCGGCTCAGTTCGGGGGAGGGACAGATACGCAGTATTTT; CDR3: CSAAQFGGGTDTQYF
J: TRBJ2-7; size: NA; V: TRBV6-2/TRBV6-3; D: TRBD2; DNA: TGTGCCAGCAGACCCGCGGGAGGTCAACCGGAGACTTTC; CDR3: CASRPAGGQPETF
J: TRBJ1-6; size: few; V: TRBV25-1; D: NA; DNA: TGTGCCAGCAGTGGTCTTGGAGGGAGCTCCTATAATTCACCCCTCCACTTT; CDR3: CASSGLGGSSYNSPLHF
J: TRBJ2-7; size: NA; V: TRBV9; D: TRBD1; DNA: TGTGCCAGCAGCGCCCGGGACAGGGGATACTACGAGCTGTACTTC; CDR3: CASSARDRGYYELYF
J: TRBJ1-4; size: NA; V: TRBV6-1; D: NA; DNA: TGTGCCAGCCCCAGGGATTCCGGGACTCTGAGTGAAAAACTGTTTTTT; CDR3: CASPRDSGTLSEKLFF
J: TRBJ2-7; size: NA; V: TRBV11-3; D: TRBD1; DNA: TGTGCCAGCAGCTTAGATTTGACAGGGGTATACGAGCAGTACTTC; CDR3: CASSLDLTGVYEQYF
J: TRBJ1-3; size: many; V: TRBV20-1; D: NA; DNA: TGCAGTGCTAGAGGTCCCGCTGGAAACACCATATATTTT; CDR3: CSARGPAGNTIYF
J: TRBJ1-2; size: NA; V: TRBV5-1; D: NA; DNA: TGCGCCAGCAGCCCGGGCAGCAGCTTCTATGGCTACACCTTC; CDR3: CASSPGSSFYGYTF
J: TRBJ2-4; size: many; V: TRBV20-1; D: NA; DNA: TGCAGTGCTTTGGCCGTGGGATTCGCCAAAAACATTCAGTACTTC; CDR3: CSALAVGFAKNIQYF
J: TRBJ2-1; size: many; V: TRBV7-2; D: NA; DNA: TGTGCCAGCAGCGTCCGGGACGCAATATACAATGAGCAGTTCTTC; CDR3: CASSVRDAIYNEQFF
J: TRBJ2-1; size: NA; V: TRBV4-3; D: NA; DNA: TGCGCCAGCAGCCAAAGTCCAGGGCGCAATGAGCAGTTCTTC; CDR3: CASSQSPGRNEQFF
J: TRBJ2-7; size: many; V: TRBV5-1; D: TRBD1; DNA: TGTGCCAGCAGTTTAGGACAGGGGATCTACGAGCAGTACTTC; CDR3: CASSLGQGIYEQYF
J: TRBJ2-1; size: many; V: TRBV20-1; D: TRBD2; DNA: TGCAGTGCCTACCTAGCGGCCTACAATGAGCAGTTCTTC; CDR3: CSAYLAAYNEQFF
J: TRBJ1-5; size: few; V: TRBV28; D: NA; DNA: TGTGCCAGCAGCCTCCCCACAGCGTTACATCAGCCCCAGCATTTT; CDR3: CASSLPTALHQPQHF
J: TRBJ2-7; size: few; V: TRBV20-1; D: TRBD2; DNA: TGCAGTGCTAAAAGGGGAGCGGGAGGCTCCTACGAGCAGTACTTC; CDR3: CSAKRGAGGSYEQYF
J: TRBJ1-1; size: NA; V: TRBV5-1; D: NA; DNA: TGCGCCAGCAGCCCGGGAGGGGGAGTGAACACTGAAGCTTTCTTT; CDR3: CASSPGGGVNTEAFF
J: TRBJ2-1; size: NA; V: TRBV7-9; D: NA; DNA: TGTGCCAGCAGCTTAGATGGGGTTAGCGAGCAGTTCTTC; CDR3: CASSLDGVSEQFF
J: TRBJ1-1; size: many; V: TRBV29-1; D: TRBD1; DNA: TGCAGCGCTACGTGGGACAGATACACTGAAGCTTTCTTT; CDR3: CSATWDRYTEAFF
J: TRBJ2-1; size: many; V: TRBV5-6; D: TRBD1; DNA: TGTGCCAGCGGCTTGGGGGACAGGGACAATGAGCAGTTCTTC; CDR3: CASGLGDRDNEQFF
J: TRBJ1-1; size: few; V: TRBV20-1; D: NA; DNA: TGCAGTGCTAGGATAAGGATGGGACTCCCGAACACTGAAGCTTTCTTT; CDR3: CSARIRMGLPNTEAFF
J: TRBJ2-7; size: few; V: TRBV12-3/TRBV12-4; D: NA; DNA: TGTGCCAGCACCCAAACCAGGGCGGGTAGGCAGTACTTC; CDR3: CASTQTRAGRQYF
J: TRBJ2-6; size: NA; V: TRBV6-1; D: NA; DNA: TGTGCCACCTGTCAGTCGGATAAGGCCAACGTCCTGACTTTC; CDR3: CATCQSDKANVLTF
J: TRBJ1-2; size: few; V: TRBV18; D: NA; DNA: TGTGCCAGCTCACCATCGGTAGACTATGGCTACACCTTC; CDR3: CASSPSVDYGYTF
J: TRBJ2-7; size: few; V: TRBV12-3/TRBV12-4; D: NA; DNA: TGTGCCAGCAGGATACAGGAGGAGCAGTACTTC; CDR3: CASRIQEEQYF
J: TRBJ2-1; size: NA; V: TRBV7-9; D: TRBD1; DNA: TGTGCCAGCAGCAGGGGCAGGACAGGGCGGTTGGACAATGAGCAGTTCTTC; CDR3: CASSRGRTGRLDNEQFF
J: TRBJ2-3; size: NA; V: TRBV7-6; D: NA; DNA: TGTGCCAGCAGCTTAAATAATCGGGTGGATACGCAGTATTTT; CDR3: CASSLNNRVDTQYF
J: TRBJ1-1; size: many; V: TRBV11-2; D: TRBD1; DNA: TGTGCCAGCAGCTCCCGGGACAGTTACACTGAAGCTTTCTTT; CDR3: CASSSRDSYTEAFF
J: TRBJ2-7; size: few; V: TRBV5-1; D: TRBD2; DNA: TGCGCCAGCAGCTCACTAGCGGGAGAGACCTACGAGCAGTACTTC; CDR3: CASSSLAGETYEQYF
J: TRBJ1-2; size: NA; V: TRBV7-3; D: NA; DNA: TGTGCCAGCAGTTTAGACCCCATCACAAACTCACATGGCTACACCTTC; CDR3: CASSLDPITNSHGYTF
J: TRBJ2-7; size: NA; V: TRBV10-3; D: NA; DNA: TGTGCCATCAGCCGTTACGTCGAGCAGTACTTC; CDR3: CAISRYVEQYF
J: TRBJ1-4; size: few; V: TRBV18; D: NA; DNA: TGTGCCAGCTCACCACTCGACAGTTGGGAAAAACTGTTTTTT; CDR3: CASSPLDSWEKLFF
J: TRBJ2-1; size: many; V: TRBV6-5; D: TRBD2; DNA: TGTGCCAGCAGTTACAGAGGGAGGGCAGTCTTC; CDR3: CASSYRGRAVF
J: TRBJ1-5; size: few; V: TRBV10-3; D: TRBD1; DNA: TGTGCCATCACCAGGGACAGGGATCAGCCCCAGCATTTT; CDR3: CAITRDRDQPQHF
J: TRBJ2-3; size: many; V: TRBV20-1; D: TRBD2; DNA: TGCAGTGCTAGAATCCGGGGGGGCGCAGATACGCAGTATTTT; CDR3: CSARIRGGADTQYF
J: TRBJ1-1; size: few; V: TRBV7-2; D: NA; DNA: TGTGCCAGCAGCTTAGTAAGGGGGGTGAACACTGAAGCTTTCTTT; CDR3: CASSLVRGVNTEAFF
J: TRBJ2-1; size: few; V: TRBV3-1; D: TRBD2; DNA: TGTGCCAGCAGCCAAGGGATTGGCGGGGGGACATCCTACAATGAGCAGTTCTTC; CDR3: CASSQGIGGGTSYNEQFF
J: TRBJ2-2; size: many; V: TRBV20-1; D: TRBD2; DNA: TGCAGTGCCCCGGGACTAGCAGCCGGGGAGCTGTTTTTT; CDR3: CSAPGLAAGELFF
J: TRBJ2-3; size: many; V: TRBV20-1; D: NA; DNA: TGCAGTGCCGGAGAGACAGATACGCAGTATTTT; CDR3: CSAGETDTQYF
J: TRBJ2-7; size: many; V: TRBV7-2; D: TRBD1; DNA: TGCGCCAGCAGCTTGGACAGGGTAGGCGAGCAGTACTTC; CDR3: CASSLDRVGEQYF
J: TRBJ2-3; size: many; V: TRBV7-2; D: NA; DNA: TGTGCCAGCAGCTTCGTAGAGGGCACAGATACGCAGTATTTT; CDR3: CASSFVEGTDTQYF